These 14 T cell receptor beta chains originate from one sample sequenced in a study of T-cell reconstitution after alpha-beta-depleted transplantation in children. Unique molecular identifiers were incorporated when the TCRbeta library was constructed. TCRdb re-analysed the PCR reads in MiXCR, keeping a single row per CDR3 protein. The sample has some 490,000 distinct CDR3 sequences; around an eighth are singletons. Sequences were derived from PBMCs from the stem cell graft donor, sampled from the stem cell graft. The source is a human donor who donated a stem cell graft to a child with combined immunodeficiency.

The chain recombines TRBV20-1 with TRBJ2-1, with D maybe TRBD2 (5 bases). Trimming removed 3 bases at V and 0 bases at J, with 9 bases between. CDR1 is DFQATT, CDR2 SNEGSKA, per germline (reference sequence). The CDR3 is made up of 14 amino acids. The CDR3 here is CSARDLRSYNEQFF. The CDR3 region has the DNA TGCAGTGCTAGGGACTTGCGCTCCTACAATGAGCAGTTCTTC.

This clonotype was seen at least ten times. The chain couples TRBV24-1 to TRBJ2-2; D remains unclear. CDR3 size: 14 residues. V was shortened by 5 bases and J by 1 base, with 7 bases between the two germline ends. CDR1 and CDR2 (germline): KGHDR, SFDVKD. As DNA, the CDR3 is TGTGCCACCAGTGTTTCGGAGAACACCGGGGAGCTGTTTTTT. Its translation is CATSVSENTGELFF.

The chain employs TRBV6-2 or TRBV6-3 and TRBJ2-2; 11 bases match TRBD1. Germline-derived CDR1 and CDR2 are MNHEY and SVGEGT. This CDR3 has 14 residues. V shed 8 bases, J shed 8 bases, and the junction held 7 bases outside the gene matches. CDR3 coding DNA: TGTGCCAGCCGGACAGGGGGCAGTGTAGGGGAGCTGTTTTTT. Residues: CASRTGGSVGELFF.

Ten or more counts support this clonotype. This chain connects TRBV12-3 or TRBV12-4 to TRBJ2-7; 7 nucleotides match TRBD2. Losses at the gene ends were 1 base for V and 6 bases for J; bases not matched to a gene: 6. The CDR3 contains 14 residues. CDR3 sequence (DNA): TGTGCCAGCAGTTTAGGGGCGGGAGTGGGCGAGCAGTACTTC. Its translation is CASSLGAGVGEQYF.

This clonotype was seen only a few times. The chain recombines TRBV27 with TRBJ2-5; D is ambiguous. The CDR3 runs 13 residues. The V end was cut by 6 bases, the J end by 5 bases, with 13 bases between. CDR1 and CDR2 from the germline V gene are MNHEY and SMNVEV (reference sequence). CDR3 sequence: CASSPMLGETQYF. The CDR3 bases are TGTGCCAGCAGCCCGATGTTAGGGGAGACCCAGTACTTC.

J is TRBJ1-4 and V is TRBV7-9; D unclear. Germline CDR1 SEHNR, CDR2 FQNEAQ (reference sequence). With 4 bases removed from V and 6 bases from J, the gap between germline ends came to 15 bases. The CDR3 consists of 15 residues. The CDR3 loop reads CASSSYHVTDEKLFF. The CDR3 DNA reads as TGTGCCAGCAGCTCCTACCACGTTACGGATGAAAAACTGTTTTTT.

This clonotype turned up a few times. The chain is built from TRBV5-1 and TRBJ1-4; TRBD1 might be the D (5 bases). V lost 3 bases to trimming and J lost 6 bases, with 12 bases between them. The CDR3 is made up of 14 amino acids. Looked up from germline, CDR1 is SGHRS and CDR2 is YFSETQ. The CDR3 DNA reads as TGCGCCAGCAGCTCGACAGCTGGGGATGAAAAACTGTTTTTT. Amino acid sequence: CASSSTAGDEKLFF.

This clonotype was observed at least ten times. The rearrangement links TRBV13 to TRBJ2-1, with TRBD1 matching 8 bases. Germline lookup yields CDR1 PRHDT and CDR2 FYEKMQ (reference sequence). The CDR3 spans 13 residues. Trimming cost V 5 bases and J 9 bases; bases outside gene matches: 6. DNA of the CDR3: TGTGCCAGCAGCCCCCAGGGGGCTGGTGAGCAGTTCTTC. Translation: CASSPQGAGEQFF.

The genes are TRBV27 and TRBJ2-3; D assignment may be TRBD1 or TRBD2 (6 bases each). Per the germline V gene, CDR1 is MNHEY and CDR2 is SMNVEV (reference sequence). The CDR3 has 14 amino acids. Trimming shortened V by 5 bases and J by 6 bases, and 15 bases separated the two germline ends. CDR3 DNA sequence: TGTGCCAGCAGTCCCTGGGGGGCGCGGGATACGCAGTATTTT. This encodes CASSPWGARDTQYF.

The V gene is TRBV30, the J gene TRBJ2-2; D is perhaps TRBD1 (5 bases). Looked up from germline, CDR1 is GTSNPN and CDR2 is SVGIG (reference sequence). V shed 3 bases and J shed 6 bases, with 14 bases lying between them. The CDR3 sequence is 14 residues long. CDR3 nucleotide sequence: TGTGCCTGGAGGGAACGTAGGGGTCCCGGGGAGCTGTTTTTT. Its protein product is CAWRERRGPGELFF.

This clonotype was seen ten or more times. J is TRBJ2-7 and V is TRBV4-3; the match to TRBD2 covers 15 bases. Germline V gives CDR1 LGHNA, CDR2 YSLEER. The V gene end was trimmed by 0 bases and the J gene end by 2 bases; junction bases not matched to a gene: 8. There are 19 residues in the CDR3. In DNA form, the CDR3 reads TGCGCCAGCAGCCAAGATTGGACTAGCGGGGGGGCTCGGACCTACGAGCAGTACTTC. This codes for CASSQDWTSGGARTYEQYF.

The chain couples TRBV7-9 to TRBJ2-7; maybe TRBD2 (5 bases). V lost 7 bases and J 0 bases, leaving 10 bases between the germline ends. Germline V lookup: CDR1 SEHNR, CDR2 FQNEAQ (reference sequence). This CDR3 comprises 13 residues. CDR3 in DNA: TGTGCCAGCACCCATGGGAGCTCCTACGAGCAGTACTTC. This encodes CASTHGSSYEQYF.

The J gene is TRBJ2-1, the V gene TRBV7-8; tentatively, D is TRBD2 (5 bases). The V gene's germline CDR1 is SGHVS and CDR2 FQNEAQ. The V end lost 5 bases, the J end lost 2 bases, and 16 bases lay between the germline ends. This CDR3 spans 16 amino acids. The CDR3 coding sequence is TGTGCCAGCAGCCCCACCGGGAACGGGGCCTACAATGAGCAGTTCTTC. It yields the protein CASSPTGNGAYNEQFF.

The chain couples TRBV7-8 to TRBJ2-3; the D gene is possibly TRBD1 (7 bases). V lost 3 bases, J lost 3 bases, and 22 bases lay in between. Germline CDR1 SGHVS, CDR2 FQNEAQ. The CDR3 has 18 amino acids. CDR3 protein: CASSFPSYSRGETDTQYF. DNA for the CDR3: TGTGCCAGCAGCTTCCCCTCTTACTCCAGGGGGGAAACAGATACGCAGTATTTT.